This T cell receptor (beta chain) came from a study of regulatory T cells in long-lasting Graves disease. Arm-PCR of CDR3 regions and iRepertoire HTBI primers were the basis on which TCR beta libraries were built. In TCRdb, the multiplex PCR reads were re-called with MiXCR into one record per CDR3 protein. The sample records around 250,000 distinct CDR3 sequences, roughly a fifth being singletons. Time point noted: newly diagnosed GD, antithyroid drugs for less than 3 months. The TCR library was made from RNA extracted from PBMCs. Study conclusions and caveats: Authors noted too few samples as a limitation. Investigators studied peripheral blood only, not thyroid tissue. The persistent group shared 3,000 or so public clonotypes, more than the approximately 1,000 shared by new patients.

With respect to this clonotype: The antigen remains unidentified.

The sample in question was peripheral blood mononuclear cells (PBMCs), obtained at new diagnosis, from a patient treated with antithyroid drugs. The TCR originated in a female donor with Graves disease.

In DNA form, the CDR3 reads TGTGCCACCACGCAGTCTATCGCGGGGCAGCCCCAGCATTTT. Encoded protein: CATTQSIAGQPQHF. The V gene is TRBV28, the J gene TRBJ1-5; D gene unclear. Germline loops: CDR1 MDHEN, CDR2 SYDVKM. The CDR3 has 14 residues. Trimming cost V 10 bases and J 7 bases, with 20 bases left between them. The whole variable domain, remainder taken from reference TRBV28 and TRBJ1-5, is DVKVTQSSRYLVKRTGEKVFLECVQDMDHENMFWYRQDPGLGLRLIYFSYDVKMKEKGDIPEGYSVSREKKERFSLILESASTNQTSMYLCATTQSIAGQPQHFGDGTRLSIL.